This T cell receptor (beta chain) came from a study of T cell clones after liver transplantation (dated by TCRdb to between 2017 and 2020). The study in broad terms: Samples were obtained from ITN030ST, a randomized trial in which withdrawal of immunosuppression was attempted within 2 years of liver transplantation. Of the eight recipients, a few were HCV-positive, while the remaining recipients had been transplanted for non-autoimmune, non-viral indications. Subjects received no induction therapy and standard immunosuppression until randomization at 12-24 months post-transplant. Blood samples were collected pre-transplant, then pre-randomization ahead of withdrawal, and finally post-randomization once withdrawal had either been completed or failed. Donor-reactive T cell clones were identified using TCRbeta sequencing after a pre-transplant mixed lymphocyte reaction and were then followed in post-transplant blood. Third party-reactive TCRbeta sequences from pre-transplant MLRs were also identified as an antigen-independent comparator for donor-reactive sequences. The study cohort included 8 liver transplant recipients, of whom 3 were classified as tolerant and 5 as non-tolerant. Tolerance was defined as complete immunosuppression withdrawal for at least one year with no rise in liver enzymes beyond twice the upper limit of normal. General findings and caveats noted by the study authors: Because no allograft tissue specimens were available, donor-reactive T cells may have migrated into the graft instead of being deleted. When repertoire turnover was taken into account, detection of donor-reactive sequences was significantly reduced in 7 of 8 subjects for CD4 and in 8 of 8 subjects for CD8. Low numbers of available donor cells limited the measurable donor-reactive repertoire in a couple of subjects. Donor-reactive sequences declined more than third party-reactive ones, suggesting partial antigen-specific deletion unrelated to withdrawal success. A significant post-transplant decrease in circulating donor-reactive CD4 TCRbeta sequences was observed in most of the 8 subjects, irrespective of tolerance or HCV status. Because of small, heterogeneous patient numbers and non-standardized post-transplant time points, the conclusions were only preliminary.

Using immunoSEQ, frozen genomic DNA was subjected to high-throughput TCRbeta CDR3 sequencing, a process that included PCR amplification, mapping, bias correction and internal controls. The paper's data handling went like this. Productive rearrangements were retained, and unique TCRbeta sequences were defined by the CDR3 nucleotide sequence together with the V and J gene. For a sequence to be called donor-reactive, it needed a frequency of at least 0.01% and at least 5-fold expansion in CFSE-low cells compared with unstimulated pre-transplant cells. Minimum frequency thresholds were set for each subject based on the unstimulated sample with the lowest template count, ensuring at least 90% detection power. Repertoire turnover was measured by Jensen-Shannon divergence between the top 1000 TCRbeta sequences post- and pre-transplant. Changes in detection of donor-reactive sequences were assessed with two-sided Fisher's exact tests. TCRdb obtained this table from immuneACCESS and retained in-frame rearrangements with V and J assigned. These tables miss some clones; where compared with another copy, unresolved V genes account for less than half of the shortfall, and the remainder is unexplained. V and J calls and clone size are copied from that table; D and trimming were computed from the DNA. Within this sample are about 72,000 clones, with 90% of them counted one time only. The ten largest clones take up 2% to 3% of the sample.

In light of the paper, this sample's time point label describes: pre-transplant. Unstimulated PBMCs, after thawing, were stained for CD3, CD4 and CD8 and then FACS-sorted into CD3+CD4+ and CD3+CD8+ populations. Randomization to immunosuppression withdrawal applied to every one of the 8 studied subjects. Genomic DNA was isolated with the Qiagen DNeasy Blood and Tissue Kit. At the junction V is shortened by 6 bases and J by 2 bases; bases outside the gene matches: 4. CDR3 length: 16 amino acids, cysteine to phenylalanine. CDR3 DNA only is kept here, 48 bases in frame from base 1. CDR1 is given as MRHNA and CDR2 as SNTAGT, both from the germline V gene. A word on this clone: What antigen it recognizes has not been identified. Nothing much larger sits one base from this clone, and base qualities are not available.

The specimen was CD4+ T cells from blood, collected before liver transplant. The sequence came from a human donor who received a liver transplant. The V gene is TRBV6-4 and the J gene is TRBJ2-6; the central 10 bases match TRBD1. The sequence in DNA is TGTGCCAGCAGCCTGGACAGGGGGGCTGGGGCCAACGTCCTGACTTTC. This codes for CASSLDRGAGANVLTF.